The rows below give T cell receptor beta chains drawn from one sample of a study of blood T cells in healthy people across ages. MiXCR, run by TCRdb on the 5' RACE reads, gives a single entry per CDR3 protein. The table shows more than 500,000 distinct CDR3 sequences, with about a quarter occurring only once. These records were also assigned to another study, of T cells of mothers and their children.

Input material: blood. All receptors come from a boy under 10 years old in good health. Both conserved end residues are part of each CDR3. Fields, in order: J gene, V gene, D gene, CDR3 length, clone size, CDR3 protein, CDR3 DNA. A D gene is named only where the DNA matches it firmly. Not all rows give a size; the values are once, few, many and, for expanded clones, a class.

>TRBJ1-2|TRBV9|TRBD1|15|.
CASSVDRGREYGYTF
TGTGCCAGCAGCGTAGACAGGGGGCGGGAATATGGCTACACCTTC
>TRBJ2-3|TRBV3-1|.|13|.
CASSHRVADTQYF
TGTGCCAGCAGCCACCGGGTCGCAGATACGCAGTATTTT
>TRBJ2-3|TRBV2|TRBD2|16|.
CASTTLAGAHTDTQYF
TGTGCCAGCACCACACTAGCGGGGGCCCACACAGATACGCAGTATTTT
>TRBJ1-5|TRBV10-3|.|19|.
CAISARPGLTADSNQPQHF
TGTGCCATCAGTGCCCGCCCGGGCCTCACAGCAGATAGCAATCAGCCCCAGCATTTT
>TRBJ1-4|TRBV15|TRBD1|16|few
CATSGYRQGADEKLFF
TGTGCCACCAGCGGCTATCGACAGGGGGCGGATGAAAAACTGTTTTTT
>TRBJ1-1|TRBV12-3/TRBV12-4|TRBD1|12|.
CASSFGTVEAFF
TGTGCCAGCAGTTTCGGGACAGTTGAAGCTTTCTTT
>TRBJ2-7|TRBV6-2/TRBV6-3|TRBD1|14|few
CASTRTGRTYEQYF
TGTGCCAGCACCCGGACAGGGAGGACCTACGAGCAGTACTTC
>TRBJ2-7|TRBV6-5|.|15|.
CASSYRGEASYEQYF
TGTGCCAGCAGTTACCGCGGGGAGGCATCCTACGAGCAGTACTTC
>TRBJ2-3|TRBV5-6|TRBD2|15|few
CASSLKLAGLDTQYF
TGTGCCAGCAGCTTGAAACTAGCGGGACTAGATACGCAGTATTTT
>TRBJ2-2|TRBV29-1|TRBD2|13|.
CSVEVLAGGELFF
TGCAGCGTTGAAGTCCTAGCGGGGGGGGAGCTGTTTTTT
>TRBJ2-7|TRBV6-1|TRBD1|13|few
CASKDRDPYEQYF
TGTGCCAGCAAGGACAGGGACCCCTACGAGCAGTACTTC
>TRBJ2-5|TRBV6-6|TRBD2|17|few
CASSFSRLAGAEETQYF
TGTGCCAGCAGTTTCTCCCGTCTAGCGGGGGCCGAAGAGACCCAGTACTTC
>TRBJ2-7|TRBV5-1|TRBD2|14|.
CASSYGLAGDDQYF
TGCGCCAGCAGCTACGGACTAGCGGGAGACGATCAGTACTTC
>TRBJ1-2|TRBV7-2|.|15|.
CASSLERPPLYGCTF
TGTGCCAGCAGCTTAGAACGGCCACCATTATATGGCTGCACCTTC
>TRBJ2-1|TRBV3-1|TRBD2|19|.
CASSRRLPGLSSSYNEQFF
TGTGCCAGCAGCCGGAGGCTCCCGGGACTATCGAGCTCCTACAATGAGCAGTTCTTC
>TRBJ2-7|TRBV19|.|11|few
CASIQGGEQYF
TGTGCCAGTATTCAGGGAGGCGAGCAGTACTTC
>TRBJ2-5|TRBV5-1|TRBD1|17|.
CASSFKGAQGTRETQYF
TGCGCCAGCAGCTTTAAGGGGGCGCAGGGGACAAGAGAGACCCAGTACTTC
>TRBJ2-5|TRBV12-3/TRBV12-4|TRBD1|16|few
CASSLIGTGGGETQYF
TGTGCCAGCAGTTTAATCGGGACAGGGGGCGGTGAGACCCAGTACTTC
>TRBJ2-5|TRBV6-5|.|15|many
CASSYSRRPEETQYF
TGTGCCAGCAGTTACTCGCGTCGGCCAGAAGAGACCCAGTACTTC
>TRBJ1-1|TRBV3-1|TRBD1|14|.
CASSQEQGWTEAFF
TGTGCCAGCAGCCAAGAACAGGGGTGGACTGAAGCTTTCTTT
>TRBJ2-1|TRBV23-1|.|14|few
CASATTGSSVEQFF
TGCGCCAGCGCCACTACCGGGTCTTCAGTTGAGCAGTTCTTC
>TRBJ2-5|TRBV18|.|16|.
CASSPPNFLGRETQYF
TGTGCCAGCTCACCACCGAATTTCCTAGGTCGAGAGACCCAGTACTTC
>TRBJ2-2|TRBV11-2|.|11|.
CASSRTLELFF
TGTGCCAGCAGCAGGACTCTCGAGCTGTTTTTT
>TRBJ2-1|TRBV11-2|TRBD2|12|.
CASSLYSGEQFF
TGTGCCAGCAGCTTGTATAGCGGGGAGCAGTTCTTC
>TRBJ2-7|TRBV10-3|.|17|many
CAISEGWDRTTSYEQYF
TGTGCCATCAGTGAAGGATGGGACCGAACTACCTCCTACGAGCAGTACTTC
>TRBJ2-1|TRBV29-1|.|13|.
CSVRPSSYNEQFF
TGCAGCGTTCGCCCCTCTTCCTACAATGAGCAGTTCTTC
>TRBJ2-7|TRBV6-2/TRBV6-3|.|13|.
CASSYPGLLEQYF
TGTGCCAGCAGTTACCCGGGACTTCTAGAGCAGTACTTC
>TRBJ2-3|TRBV24-1|.|15|few
CATSDSGVREDTQYF
TGTGCCACCAGTGATTCAGGGGTCCGGGAAGATACGCAGTATTTT
>TRBJ2-7|TRBV28|.|14|few
CASSPRQGNGEQYF
TGTGCCAGCAGTCCCCGCCAGGGGAATGGCGAGCAGTACTTC
>TRBJ2-7|TRBV27|TRBD1|14|.
CASSWTGVNYEQYF
TGTGCCAGCAGCTGGACAGGGGTTAACTACGAGCAGTACTTC
>TRBJ1-4|TRBV7-9|.|14|few
CASTPQRGNEKLFF
TGTGCCAGCACCCCTCAAAGGGGTAATGAAAAACTGTTTTTT
>TRBJ2-5|TRBV7-9|TRBD2|15|few
CASSPGREGAETQYF
TGTGCCAGCAGCCCCGGGAGGGAGGGAGCGGAGACCCAGTACTTC
>TRBJ1-2|TRBV29-1|.|13|few
CSVEEGPNYGYTF
TGCAGCGTTGAAGAAGGTCCTAACTATGGCTACACCTTC
>TRBJ2-1|TRBV5-1|TRBD2|16|.
CASSLFPAGGNNEQFF
TGCGCCAGCAGCTTGTTCCCAGCGGGAGGCAACAATGAGCAGTTCTTC
>TRBJ2-3|TRBV7-2|TRBD2|17|.
CASTALGLARATDTQYF
TGTGCCAGCACCGCATTGGGACTAGCGAGGGCCACAGATACGCAGTATTTT
>TRBJ2-5|TRBV10-2|TRBD2|13|many
CASRSGSMETQYF
TGCGCCAGCAGGAGCGGGAGTATGGAGACCCAGTACTTC
>TRBJ1-2|TRBV7-3|.|15|few
CASSLLGRADGGYTF
TGTGCCAGCAGCCTGCTCGGCCGCGCCGACGGGGGCTACACCTTC
>TRBJ2-1|TRBV6-2/TRBV6-3|.|17|few
CASRPVVWDGTYNEQFF
TGTGCCAGCAGGCCTGTTGTCTGGGACGGAACCTACAATGAGCAGTTCTTC
>TRBJ2-1|TRBV6-6|TRBD1|15|few
CASSSRDRVTVEQFF
TGTGCCAGCAGCAGCCGGGACAGGGTAACAGTTGAGCAGTTCTTC
>TRBJ2-1|TRBV2|.|11|few
CASSADNEQFF
TGTGCCAGCAGTGCAGACAATGAGCAGTTCTTC
>TRBJ1-4|TRBV7-6|.|16|.
CASSSGTLTTNEKLFF
TGTGCCAGCAGCTCCGGGACACTCACAACTAATGAAAAACTGTTTTTT
>TRBJ1-2|TRBV27|TRBD1|16|once
CASSFNGGGANYGYTF
TGTGCCAGCAGTTTCAATGGAGGGGGCGCTAACTATGGCTACACCTTC